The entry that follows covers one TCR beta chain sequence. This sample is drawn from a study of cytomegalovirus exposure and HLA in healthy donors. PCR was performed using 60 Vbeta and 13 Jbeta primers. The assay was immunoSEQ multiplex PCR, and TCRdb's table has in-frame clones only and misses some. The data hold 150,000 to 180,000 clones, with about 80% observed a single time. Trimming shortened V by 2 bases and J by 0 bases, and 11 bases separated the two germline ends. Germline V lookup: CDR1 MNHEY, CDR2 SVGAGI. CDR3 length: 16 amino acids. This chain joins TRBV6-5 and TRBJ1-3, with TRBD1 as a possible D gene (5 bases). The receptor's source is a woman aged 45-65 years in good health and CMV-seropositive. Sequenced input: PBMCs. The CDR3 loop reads CASSYDQGYSGNTIYF. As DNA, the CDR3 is TGTGCCAGCAGTTACGATCAGGGTTACTCTGGAAACACCATATATTTT.